A single sample gave rise to the 25 T cell receptor beta chains below, sequenced in a study of CXCR4 blockade with PD-1 therapy in pancreatic cancer. Assay: immunoSEQ multiplex PCR; the TCRdb copy retains only in-frame clones and omits some. The table lists fewer than 6,500 clones, roughly 50% of them singletons. The sample comprised tumor tissue. These receptors all come from a human donor with pancreatic ductal adenocarcinoma.

This clone showed up just a few times. The rearrangement links TRBV6-8 to TRBJ2-6; 7 nucleotides align to TRBD1. The CDR3 runs 15 residues. Per germline, CDR1 MNHGY and CDR2 SAAAGT. Losses at the gene ends were 6 bases for V and 2 bases for J; bases not matched to a gene: 4. The CDR3 bases are TGTGCCAGCAGACCCGACAGGGCTGGGGCCAACGTCCTGACTTTC. It is translated as CASRPDRAGANVLTF.

This clone was observed a handful of times. CDR3 loop: CASSTGLAGDETQYF. CDR3 DNA sequence: TGTGCCAGCAGTACGGGATTAGCGGGAGACGAGACCCAGTACTTC. The chain carries TRBV11-3 and TRBJ2-5, with TRBD2 identical over 9 bases. The CDR3 contains 15 residues. V trimming: 6 bases; J trimming: 5 bases; junction bases outside the gene matches: 10. Germline V gene data show CDR1 as SGHNT and CDR2 as YENEEA.

The rearrangement uses TRBV25-1 and TRBJ2-2; the D gene is possibly TRBD2 (5 bases). Trimming removed 4 bases at V and 6 bases at J, with 6 bases between. The germline V gene has CDR1 MGHDK and CDR2 SYGVNS. The CDR3 sequence is 12 residues long. In nucleotides, the CDR3 is TGTGCCAGCAGTGGGCGGGCCGGGGAGCTGTTTTTT. This sequence encodes CASSGRAGELFF.

By share, this clone ranks as medium-sized. The CDR3 DNA reads TGTGCCAGCAGCTTATCGCAGGGGCCCTCCTACGAGCAGTACTTC. Encoded protein: CASSLSQGPSYEQYF. The chain links TRBV11-3 to TRBJ2-7; possibly TRBD1 for D (6 bases). Per germline, CDR1 SGHNT and CDR2 YENEEA. Trimming cost V 2 bases and J 0 bases, with 11 bases left between them. CDR3 length equals 15 residues.

This sequence joins TRBV28 and TRBJ2-1; D might be TRBD1 or TRBD2, each matching 5 bases. CDR1 is MDHEN and CDR2 is SYDVKM in the germline V gene. CDR3 length: 16 residues. The germline V and J ends were trimmed by 5 bases and 15 bases, with 29 bases remaining between them. CDR3 coding DNA: TGTGCCAGCAGTCCCGAAGGGAGTGGGGCAGGGAAAATTGCGTTCTTC. This sequence encodes CASSPEGSGAGKIAFF. Full variable domain (outside the CDR3, taken from reference TRBV28 and TRBJ2-1): DVKVTQSSRYLVKRTGEKVFLECVQDMDHENMFWYRQDPGLGLRLIYFSYDVKMKEKGDIPEGYSVSREKKERFSLILESASTNQTSMYLCASSPEGSGAGKIAFFGPGTRLTVL.

V is TRBV19 and J is TRBJ1-5, with a weak D call TRBD1 (6 bases). In germline, CDR1 is LNHDA, CDR2 SQIVND (reference sequence). The CDR3 loop spans 16 amino acids. V was shortened by 5 bases and J by 4 bases, with 18 bases between the two germline ends. CDR3 coding DNA: TGTGCCAGTAGTCCGCTGCAGGACAGATTGAATCAGCCCCAGCATTTT. It yields the protein CASSPLQDRLNQPQHF.

By proportion, this clone is large (0.1 to 1%). A junction end diverges from the germline sequence, so it may reflect a read error. The CDR3 sequence: CAISGETGLNTGELFF. CDR3 in DNA: TGTGCCATCAGTGGAGAAACCGGGCTTAACACCGGGGAGCTGTTTTTT. The rearrangement uses TRBV6-8 and TRBJ2-2, with D unresolved. Germline V gene data show CDR1 as MNHGY and CDR2 as SAAAGT. This CDR3 is 16 amino acids long.

This clone is labeled medium-sized. Other DNA sequences in the sample encode the same CDR3. The chain has TRBV6-8 and TRBJ1-1, with a possible D match to TRBD1 (5 bases). Germline V CDR1 and CDR2: MNHGY, SAAAGT. This CDR3 spans 15 amino acids. Trimming cost V 0 bases and J 3 bases, with 11 bases left between them. CDR3 nucleotide sequence: TGTGCCAGCAGTTACTCCCCGGGAGGGGACACTGAAGCTTTCTTT. Translating gives CASSYSPGGDTEAFF.

The rearrangement links TRBV18 to TRBJ1-1; no clear D gene. Germline CDR1 reads KGHSH; CDR2 reads LQKENI. CDR3 length: 14 amino acids. V was clipped by 1 base and J by 1 base, with 7 bases between them. The CDR3 sequence: CASSPRHSNTEAFF. The CDR3 region has the DNA TGTGCCAGCTCACCACGACATTCGAACACTGAAGCTTTCTTT.

J is TRBJ1-1 and V is TRBV9; no reliable D call. The CDR3 is 15 residues long. V shed 0 bases and J shed 6 bases, with 15 bases lying between them. Per the germline V gene, CDR1 is SGDLS and CDR2 is YYNGEE. The CDR3 region is CASSVGPGLVSEAFF. The CDR3 bases are TGTGCCAGCAGCGTAGGGCCCGGCCTTGTCTCTGAAGCTTTCTTT. The full variable domain, completed using reference TRBV9 and TRBJ1-1, is DSGVTQTPKHLITATGQRVTLRCSPRSGDLSVYWYQQSLDQGLQFLIQYYNGEERAKGNILERFSAQQFPDLHSELNLSSLELGDSALYFCASSVGPGLVSEAFFGQGTRLTVV.

The chain recombines TRBV15 with TRBJ2-7; 13 bases agree with TRBD2. V lost 7 bases, J lost 5 bases, and 8 bases stayed unmatched. This CDR3 is 15 amino acids long. The germline V gene encodes CDR1 LNHNV and CDR2 YYDKDF (reference sequence). The CDR3 DNA follows: TGTGCCACCAACACAGGGACTAGCGGGAAACACGAGCAGTACTTC. It yields the protein CATNTGTSGKHEQYF.

The V call is TRBV14, the J call TRBJ1-6, with 10 nucleotides matching TRBD1. The CDR3 loop spans 15 amino acids. Germline V CDR1 and CDR2: SGHDN, FVKESK. The J segment lost 6 bases and the V segment lost 3 bases, leaving 2 bases of the junction unmatched. CDR3 region: CASSQTGGGNSPLHF. The CDR3 DNA reads TGTGCCAGCAGCCAGACAGGGGGCGGTAATTCACCCCTCCACTTT.

V is TRBV14 and J is TRBJ2-2, with 8 bases that match TRBD1. Germline V gene lookup returns CDR1 SGHDN and CDR2 FVKESK. The CDR3 spans 13 residues. Trimming cost V 6 bases and J 6 bases; bases outside gene matches: 3. The CDR3 here is CASRSGGSGELFF. CDR3 nucleotides: TGTGCCAGCAGGTCAGGGGGCTCCGGGGAGCTGTTTTTT.

There are a few counts of this clone. The J gene is TRBJ2-2, the V gene TRBV6-4; 8 bases are shared with TRBD2. This CDR3 region has 16 residues. CDR1 and CDR2 (germline): MRHNA, SNTAGT. V trimming: 9 bases; J trimming: 4 bases; junction bases outside the gene matches: 13. The chain's CDR3 is CASRGSGSMGTGELFF. The DNA of the CDR3 is TGTGCCAGTAGAGGCAGCGGGAGCATGGGCACCGGGGAGCTGTTTTTT.

The chain joins TRBV5-1 to TRBJ2-5, with 9 bases identical to TRBD2. The V gene end was trimmed by 3 bases and the J gene end by 4 bases; junction bases not matched to a gene: 4. Per germline, CDR1 SGHRS and CDR2 YFSETQ. This CDR3 comprises 14 residues. CDR3 region: CASSYQAGGETQYF. In nucleotides, the CDR3 is TGCGCCAGCAGCTACCAAGCGGGAGGAGAGACCCAGTACTTC.

This clone was found a few times. The chain recombines TRBV12-5 with TRBJ1-4, with 10 bases matching TRBD1. Germline CDR1 reads LGHNT; CDR2 reads FRNRAP. This CDR3 has 15 residues. CDR3 DNA sequence: TGTGCCAGCAAGGGGGGACAGGGGCGCGGTGAAAAACTGTTTTTT. Its translation: CASKGGQGRGEKLFF.

In this sample, this clone turned up once. This rearrangement joins TRBV28 to TRBJ2-7; the D gene is possibly TRBD2 (6 bases). Deletions cut 6 bases from V and 3 bases from J, with 12 bases between. Germline values: CDR1 MDHEN, CDR2 SYDVKM. The CDR3 totals 13 residues. The CDR3 protein is CASRPSGGYEQYF. The DNA of the CDR3 is TGTGCCAGCAGGCCCTCCGGGGGCTACGAGCAGTACTTC.

This clone is a singleton in its sample. The chain uses TRBV29-1 and TRBJ2-1; 11 positions match TRBD2. Trimming cost V 4 bases and J 3 bases; bases outside gene matches: 8. This CDR3 region has 16 residues. Germline assignment: CDR1 SQVTM and CDR2 ANQGSEA. The CDR3 nucleotides read TGCAGCGTTGGGGGACTAGCGGCCGGAAACTACAATGAGCAGTTCTTC. As protein: CSVGGLAAGNYNEQFF.

CDR3 loop: CASSDRPGLAGGEQYF. The CDR3 DNA follows: TGCGCCAGCAGTGATCGGCCGGGACTAGCGGGAGGCGAACAGTACTTC. The chain employs TRBV10-2 and TRBJ2-7, with 15 bases fitting TRBD2. Germline loops: CDR1 WSHSY, CDR2 SAAADI. The CDR3 runs to 16 residues. Trimming at V came to 3 bases and at J to 10 bases, leaving 10 bases not matched to a gene.

The chain couples TRBV19 to TRBJ2-7, with 7 bases identical to TRBD1. The CDR3 sequence is 13 residues long. Germline-derived CDR1 and CDR2 are LNHDA and SQIVND (reference sequence). The V and J ends lost 6 bases and 5 bases, in that order; junction bases with no gene match: 7. The CDR3 spells CASSSQGFDEQYF. As DNA, the CDR3 is TGTGCCAGTAGCTCACAGGGGTTCGACGAGCAGTACTTC.

J is TRBJ2-1 and V is TRBV23-1; perhaps TRBD2 as D (5 bases). TRBV23-1 qualifies as an ORF whose function is uncertain. V lost 0 bases to trimming and J lost 6 bases, with 18 bases between them. The CDR3 runs 17 residues. In DNA form, the CDR3 reads TGCGCCAGCAGTCAATCAGCTGGGGAGCGGATCCCCAATGAGCAGTTCTTC. Translation: CASSQSAGERIPNEQFF.

The chain uses TRBV19 and TRBJ2-1; 10 bases are a match to TRBD2. The CDR3 runs to 15 residues. V gave up 2 bases and J gave up 2 bases; unmatched junction bases: 0. Germline V gene sequence: CDR1 LNHDA, CDR2 SQIVND (reference sequence). The CDR3 DNA is TGTGCCAGTAGTATAACTAGCGGGGCCTACAATGAGCAGTTCTTC. It specifies CASSITSGAYNEQFF. Looking up the rest from reference TRBV19 and TRBJ2-1 gives the full variable domain: DGGITQSPKYLFRKEGQNVTLSCEQNLNHDAMYWYRQDPGQGLRLIYYSQIVNDFQKGDIAEGYSVSREKKESFPLTVTSAQKNPTAFYLCASSITSGAYNEQFFGPGTRLTVL.

The chain recombines TRBV18 with TRBJ2-7, with 10 bases fitting TRBD1. CDR1 is KGHSH, CDR2 LQKENI, per germline. The J segment lost 4 bases and the V segment lost 6 bases, leaving 6 bases of the junction unmatched. This CDR3 spans 14 amino acids. The CDR3 nucleotides are TGTGCCAGCTCGCCCGGGACAGGGGATTACGAGCAGTACTTC. Its translation is CASSPGTGDYEQYF.

V is TRBV6-8 and J is TRBJ2-7, with D perhaps TRBD1 or TRBD2 (6 bases each). There are 14 residues in the CDR3. In germline, CDR1 is MNHGY, CDR2 SAAAGT. V was cut by 0 bases and J by 6 bases, with 12 bases left in between. DNA for the CDR3: TGTGCCAGCAGTTACTCGTCTCGGGGGCTCGAGCAGTACTTC. It encodes CASSYSSRGLEQYF.

This clone was counted only a few times. V gene TRBV10-3 combines with J gene TRBJ2-7, with a tentative D call TRBD1 (5 bases). The germline gives CDR1 ENHRY, CDR2 SYGVKD. This CDR3 spans 12 amino acids. V shed 2 bases and J shed 4 bases, with 6 bases lying between them. CDR3 nucleotide sequence: TGTGCCATCAGTGAGCAGGGTTACGAGCAGTACTTC. This translates into CAISEQGYEQYF.